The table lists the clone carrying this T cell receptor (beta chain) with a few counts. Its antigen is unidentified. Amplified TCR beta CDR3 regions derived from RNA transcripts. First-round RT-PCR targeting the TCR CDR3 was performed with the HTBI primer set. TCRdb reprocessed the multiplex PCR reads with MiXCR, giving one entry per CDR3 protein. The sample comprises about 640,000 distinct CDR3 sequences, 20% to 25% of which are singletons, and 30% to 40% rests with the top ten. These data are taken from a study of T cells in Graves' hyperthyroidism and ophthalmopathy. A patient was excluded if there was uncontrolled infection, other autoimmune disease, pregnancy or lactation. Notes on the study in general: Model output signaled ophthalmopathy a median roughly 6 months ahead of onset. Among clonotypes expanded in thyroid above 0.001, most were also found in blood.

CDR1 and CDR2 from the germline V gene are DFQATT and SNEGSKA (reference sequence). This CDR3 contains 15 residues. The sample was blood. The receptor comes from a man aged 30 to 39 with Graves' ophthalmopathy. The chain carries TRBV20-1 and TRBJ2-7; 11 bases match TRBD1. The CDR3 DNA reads TGCAGGCCCGCACTCGGGACAGGGGGTATATACGAGCAGTACTTC. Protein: CRPALGTGGIYEQYF.